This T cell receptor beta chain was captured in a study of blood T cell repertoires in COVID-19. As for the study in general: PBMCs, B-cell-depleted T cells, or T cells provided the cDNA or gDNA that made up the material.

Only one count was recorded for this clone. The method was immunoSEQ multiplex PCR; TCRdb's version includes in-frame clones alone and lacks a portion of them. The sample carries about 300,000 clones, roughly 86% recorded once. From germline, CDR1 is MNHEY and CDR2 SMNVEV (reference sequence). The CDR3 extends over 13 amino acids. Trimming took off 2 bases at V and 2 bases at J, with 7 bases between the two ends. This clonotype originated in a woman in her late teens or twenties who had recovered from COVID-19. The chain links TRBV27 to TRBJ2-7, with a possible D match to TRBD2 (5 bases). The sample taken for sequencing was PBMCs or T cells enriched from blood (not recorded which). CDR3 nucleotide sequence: TGTGCCAGCAGTTTAACTAGGCCCTACGAGCAGTACTTC. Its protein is CASSLTRPYEQYF.